The 30 T cell receptor beta chains given below trace back to one sample, sequenced in a study of blood T cell repertoires in COVID-19. TCRdb's copy holds only in-frame clones and misses some; the assay was immunoSEQ multiplex PCR. The top ten clones hold over 7.5% of a sample with approximately 250,000 clones, 70% to 90% of them seen once. Sequenced material: PBMCs or T cells enriched from blood (not recorded which). The receptors shown here come from a woman aged 45 to 65 with acute COVID-19.

This chain links TRBV14 with TRBJ1-4; unclear D gene. The V gene's germline CDR1 is SGHDN and CDR2 FVKESK. Trimming pared 0 bases from V and 4 bases from J, leaving 6 bases between. There are 14 residues in the CDR3. The CDR3 bases are TGTGCCAGCAGCCAAGATTTCTTTAATGAAAAACTGTTTTTT. Protein: CASSQDFFNEKLFF.

The chain links TRBV15 to TRBJ2-1, with TRBD2 matching 11 bases. The CDR3 length is 16 residues. Germline V lookup: CDR1 LNHNV, CDR2 YYDKDF (reference sequence). V gave up 5 bases and J gave up 3 bases; unmatched junction bases: 6. CDR3 DNA sequence: TGTGCCACCAGCTTATCGACTAGCGGGGTCTACAATGAGCAGTTCTTC. Residues: CATSLSTSGVYNEQFF.

The V gene is TRBV13, the J gene TRBJ1-2; 12 nucleotides align to TRBD1. V trimming: 8 bases; J trimming: 5 bases; junction bases outside the gene matches: 12. The length of the CDR3 is 16 residues. Germline V lookup: CDR1 PRHDT, CDR2 FYEKMQ (reference sequence). The CDR3 DNA is TGTGCCAGCGCGTACGGGACAGGGGGCGGGTTGTATGGCTACACCTTC. Its translation is CASAYGTGGGLYGYTF.

The chain recombines TRBV19 with TRBJ1-3, with 8 bases identical to TRBD1. Germline V CDR1 and CDR2: LNHDA, SQIVND (reference sequence). The length of the CDR3 is 15 residues. J lost 2 bases, V lost 5 bases, and 5 bases had no gene match. CDR3 DNA sequence: TGTGCCAGTAGTTCGACAGGGGATCCTGGAAACACCATATATTTT. Translated, it gives CASSSTGDPGNTIYF.

The chain links TRBV6-5 to TRBJ1-2; possibly TRBD1 for D (5 bases). The V gene lost 7 bases and the J gene lost 5 bases, with 20 bases spanning the gap. CDR1 and CDR2 (germline): MNHEY, SVGAGI. The CDR3 is made up of 15 amino acids. The CDR3 loop is CASISAGRGAYGYTF. CDR3 nucleotides: TGTGCCAGCATCTCTGCGGGACGTGGTGCATATGGCTACACCTTC.

This sequence joins TRBV30 and TRBJ2-3, with TRBD2 identical over 10 bases. This CDR3 comprises 15 residues. The J segment lost 3 bases and the V segment lost 1 base, leaving 4 bases of the junction unmatched. In germline, CDR1 is GTSNPN, CDR2 SVGIG (reference sequence). CDR3 sequence reads: CAWSELAGGTDTQYF. The CDR3 DNA sequence: TGTGCCTGGAGTGAATTAGCGGGGGGAACAGATACGCAGTATTTT.

The rearrangement joins TRBV15 to TRBJ1-5, with D perhaps TRBD1 (6 bases). Trimming pared 4 bases from V and 1 base from J, leaving 11 bases between. The CDR3 consists of 15 residues. Germline values: CDR1 LNHNV, CDR2 YYDKDF (reference sequence). CDR3 in amino acids: CATSIYRASNQPQHF. The CDR3 DNA is TGTGCCACCAGCATATACAGGGCGAGCAATCAGCCCCAGCATTTT.

The V and J genes are TRBV6-2 or TRBV6-3 and TRBJ1-1; D gene unclear. V lost 4 bases and J lost 5, with 11 bases in between. CDR1 and CDR2 (germline): MNHEY, SVGEGT. This CDR3 is 13 amino acids long. The CDR3 protein is CASSLTGRTEAFF. The CDR3 nucleotides read TGTGCCAGCAGTTTAACCGGGAGAACTGAAGCTTTCTTT.

J is TRBJ1-4 and V is TRBV27; D ambiguous. The CDR3 loop spans 14 amino acids. Germline CDR1 is MNHEY and CDR2 is SMNVEV (reference sequence). The V and J ends lost 6 bases and 4 bases respectively, with 12 bases between them. The CDR3 loop reads CASSRRQSNEKLFF. CDR3 in DNA: TGTGCCAGCAGCCGAAGACAAAGTAATGAAAAACTGTTTTTT.

The CDR3 spells CASRPTGGNSGNTIYF. The CDR3 DNA is TGTGCCAGCAGACCGACGGGGGGGAACTCTGGAAACACCATATATTTT. The chain couples TRBV7-2 to TRBJ1-3, with D maybe TRBD1 (5 bases). The V end was cut by 6 bases, the J end by 0 bases, with 15 bases between. Germline CDR1 reads SGHTA; CDR2 reads FQGNSA. The CDR3 is made up of 16 amino acids.

Remarks on this clone: The germline gene is not matched at one end of the junction; a read error may be the cause. In DNA, the CDR3 is TGCAGTGCGAGAGGACAGGAAAAAGCTTTCTTT. This translates into CSARGQEKAFF. The genes are TRBV20-1 and TRBJ1-1; TRBD1 matches at 7 bases. This CDR3 contains 11 residues. Germline V gives CDR1 DFQATT, CDR2 SNEGSKA (reference sequence).

The rearrangement links TRBV18 to TRBJ1-2, with 8 bases fitting TRBD1. CDR3 length: 17 amino acids. Losses at the gene ends were 3 bases for V and 3 bases for J; bases not matched to a gene: 12. Germline V gives CDR1 KGHSH, CDR2 LQKENI. CDR3 region: CASSPTTGQGSDYGYTF. CDR3 nucleotide sequence: TGTGCCAGCTCACCGACGACTGGACAGGGAAGCGACTATGGCTACACCTTC.

V usage is TRBV30 and J usage is TRBJ1-5, with D maybe TRBD1 (6 bases). The germline V gene has CDR1 GTSNPN and CDR2 SVGIG (reference sequence). The CDR3 totals 14 residues. Between the trimmed V and J ends, which lost 2 bases and 1 base, there was a span of 9 bases. CDR3 in amino acids: CAWSLGGSNQPQHF. The CDR3, as DNA: TGTGCCTGGAGTTTAGGGGGAAGCAATCAGCCCCAGCATTTT.

This chain links TRBV18 with TRBJ2-2, with TRBD2 identical over 8 bases. Germline CDR1 and CDR2: KGHSH and LQKENI. The CDR3 runs 17 residues. Trimming took 0 bases from V and 1 from J; bases not matched to a gene: 4. CDR3 amino acids: CASSPPLAGENTGELFF. CDR3 bases: TGTGCCAGCTCACCACCGCTAGCGGGCGAGAACACCGGGGAGCTGTTTTTT. Drawing the rest from reference TRBV18 and TRBJ2-2, the complete variable domain is NAGVMQNPRHLVRRRGQEARLRCSPMKGHSHVYWYRQLPEEGLKFMVYLQKENIIDESGMPKERFSAEFPKEGPSILRIQQVVRGDSAAYFCASSPPLAGENTGELFFGEGSRLTVL.

In this sample, this clone turned up once. The rearrangement uses TRBV7-6 and TRBJ2-3; weak D call: TRBD1 (7 bases). The CDR3 extends over 17 amino acids. CDR1 is SGHVS, CDR2 FNYEAQ, per germline. Deletions cut 0 bases from V and 0 bases from J, with 13 bases between. The CDR3 bases are TGTGCCAGCAGCTTAGCCGCGGGACAGCTAAGCACAGATACGCAGTATTTT. Its translation: CASSLAAGQLSTDTQYF.

V usage is TRBV2 and J usage is TRBJ2-7; 7 nucleotides agree with TRBD2. J was trimmed by 0 bases and V by 3 bases; bases with no gene match: 5. Germline CDR1 SNHLY, CDR2 FYNNEI. This CDR3 region has 15 residues. The DNA of the CDR3 is TGTGCCAGCAGTGAGGGGACTACCGGCTCCTACGAGCAGTACTTC. It yields the protein CASSEGTTGSYEQYF.

This chain uses TRBV27 with TRBJ2-7; the D gene is possibly TRBD2 (5 bases). Germline lookup yields CDR1 MNHEY and CDR2 SMNVEV (reference sequence). The CDR3 is made up of 16 amino acids. V lost 5 bases, J lost 3 bases, and 20 bases lay in between. The CDR3 here is CASSTPPGSGVYEQYF. CDR3 bases: TGTGCCAGCAGTACACCGCCGGGGAGCGGCGTCTACGAGCAGTACTTC.

This chain connects TRBV5-1 to TRBJ1-1; a weak D match, TRBD1 (6 bases). This CDR3 is 14 amino acids long. V dropped 2 bases and J dropped 1 base, with 9 bases sitting between them. Germline CDR1 SGHRS, CDR2 YFSETQ. The CDR3 nucleotides are TGCGCCAGCAGCTTTGCACAGGGGAACACTGAAGCTTTCTTT. Its translation is CASSFAQGNTEAFF.

The chain's CDR3 is CASSRLAAVSGNTIYF. The CDR3 coding sequence is TGTGCCAGCAGCCGCCTAGCTGCCGTCTCTGGAAACACCATATATTTT. The genes are TRBV3-1 (or the pseudogene TRBV3-2) and TRBJ1-3; D uncertain. The germline gives CDR1 LGHDT, CDR2 YNNKEL (reference sequence). The length of the CDR3 is 16 residues. V lost 4 bases to trimming and J lost 0 bases, with 13 bases between them.

The CDR3: CSVGAASTGLGEKLFF. CDR3 bases: TGCAGCGTCGGAGCGGCTTCGACAGGGTTGGGTGAAAAACTGTTTTTT. This chain connects TRBV29-1 to TRBJ1-4; TRBD1 agrees at 7 bases. Trimming took 6 bases from V and 7 from J; bases not matched to a gene: 17. Germline assignment: CDR1 SQVTM and CDR2 ANQGSEA. The CDR3 length is 16 residues. Together with reference TRBV29-1 and TRBJ1-4, the CDR3 gives the full variable domain: SAVISQKPSRDICQRGTSLTIQCQVDSQVTMMFWYRQQPGQSLTLIATANQGSEATYESGFVIDKFPISRPNLTFSTLTVSNMSPEDSSIYLCSVGAASTGLGEKLFFGSGTQLSVL.

As for this clone: Other DNA sequences within the sample encode an identical CDR3. The genes are TRBV11-2 and TRBJ1-2, with 8 bases lining up with TRBD1. The trim removed 1 base at V and 6 bases at J, leaving 1 base unmatched. CDR3 length equals 13 residues. The germline V gene encodes CDR1 SGHAT and CDR2 FQNNGV. The CDR3 here is CASSLGQGNGYTF. In DNA, the CDR3 is TGTGCCAGCAGCTTAGGACAGGGGAATGGCTACACCTTC.

The V and J genes are TRBV6-2 or TRBV6-3 and TRBJ1-5; no clear D gene. CDR3 length: 14 amino acids. The V end was cut by 4 bases, the J end by 3 bases, with 10 bases between. Germline CDR1 MNHEY, CDR2 SVGEGT. The CDR3 DNA reads as TGTGCCAGCAGTTCACCACTAACCAATCAGCCCCAGCATTTT. This codes for CASSSPLTNQPQHF.

V usage is TRBV19 and J usage is TRBJ1-2; D gene unclear. The CDR3 length is 11 residues. The V end was cut by 5 bases, the J end by 11 bases, with 12 bases between. From germline, CDR1 is LNHDA and CDR2 SQIVND (reference sequence). The CDR3 DNA reads TGTGCCAGTAGTTTCGGGTCGTCTTACACCTTC. It codes for CASSFGSSYTF. Drawing the rest from reference TRBV19 and TRBJ1-2, the complete variable domain is DGGITQSPKYLFRKEGQNVTLSCEQNLNHDAMYWYRQDPGQGLRLIYYSQIVNDFQKGDIAEGYSVSREKKESFPLTVTSAQKNPTAFYLCASSFGSSYTFGSGTRLTVV.

The chain employs TRBV2 and TRBJ2-7; 7 bases are a match to TRBD1. J lost 5 bases, V lost 7 bases, and 5 bases had no gene match. Germline V gene lookup returns CDR1 SNHLY and CDR2 FYNNEI. This CDR3 has 12 residues. This chain's CDR3 is CASTGQAHEQYF. CDR3 nucleotides: TGTGCCAGCACTGGACAGGCGCACGAGCAGTACTTC.

This clone was counted once. This chain uses TRBV6-5 with TRBJ1-5; TRBD1 aligns across 9 bases. The CDR3 is 14 residues long. The trim removed 6 bases at V and 9 bases at J, leaving 9 bases unmatched. From germline, CDR1 is MNHEY and CDR2 SVGAGI. For the CDR3, the DNA is TGTGCCAGCAGCTTAGGACAGGGGCTGGGGCCCCAGCATTTT. It yields the protein CASSLGQGLGPQHF.

This clone was recorded a few times. The chain carries TRBV10-2 and TRBJ1-2, with D maybe TRBD1 (6 bases). The CDR3 runs 14 residues. The V end was cut by 4 bases, the J end by 6 bases, with 15 bases between. CDR1 is WSHSY, CDR2 SAAADI, per germline. The chain's CDR3 is CASSVRDTENGYTF. Here the CDR3 DNA reads TGCGCCAGCAGTGTCCGGGACACCGAAAATGGCTACACCTTC.

The chain recombines TRBV30 with TRBJ1-6; D not certain. Germline CDR1 reads GTSNPN; CDR2 reads SVGIG (reference sequence). The CDR3 sequence is 15 residues long. The V and J ends lost 2 bases and 3 bases respectively, with 11 bases between them. The CDR3 DNA follows: TGTGCCTGGAGTATTGTTCCGGGCTATAATTCACCCCTCCACTTT. Translation: CAWSIVPGYNSPLHF.

J is TRBJ1-2 and V is TRBV29-1, with D possibly matching TRBD1 (5 bases). The CDR3 loop spans 12 amino acids. V was pared by 6 bases and J by 0 bases, with 8 bases between. Per germline, CDR1 SQVTM and CDR2 ANQGSEA. The DNA of the CDR3 is TGCAGCGTGGGGGGACCTAACTATGGCTACACCTTC. It codes for CSVGGPNYGYTF.

The chain employs TRBV11-2 and TRBJ2-3; D is undetermined. Germline V gene lookup returns CDR1 SGHAT and CDR2 FQNNGV. The V end lost 3 bases, the J end lost 2 bases, and 6 bases lay between the germline ends. This CDR3 contains 13 residues. The CDR3 region has the DNA TGTGCCAGCAGCTTTTGGCACACAGATACGCAGTATTTT. It codes for CASSFWHTDTQYF.

The V gene is TRBV29-1, the J gene TRBJ1-5; no reliable D call. CDR3 length: 14 residues. Germline CDR1 and CDR2: SQVTM and ANQGSEA. The V gene lost 4 bases and the J gene lost 1 base, with 11 bases spanning the gap. CDR3 loop: CSVAQSGSNQPQHF. Written as DNA, the CDR3 is TGCAGCGTTGCGCAGTCCGGGAGCAATCAGCCCCAGCATTTT.